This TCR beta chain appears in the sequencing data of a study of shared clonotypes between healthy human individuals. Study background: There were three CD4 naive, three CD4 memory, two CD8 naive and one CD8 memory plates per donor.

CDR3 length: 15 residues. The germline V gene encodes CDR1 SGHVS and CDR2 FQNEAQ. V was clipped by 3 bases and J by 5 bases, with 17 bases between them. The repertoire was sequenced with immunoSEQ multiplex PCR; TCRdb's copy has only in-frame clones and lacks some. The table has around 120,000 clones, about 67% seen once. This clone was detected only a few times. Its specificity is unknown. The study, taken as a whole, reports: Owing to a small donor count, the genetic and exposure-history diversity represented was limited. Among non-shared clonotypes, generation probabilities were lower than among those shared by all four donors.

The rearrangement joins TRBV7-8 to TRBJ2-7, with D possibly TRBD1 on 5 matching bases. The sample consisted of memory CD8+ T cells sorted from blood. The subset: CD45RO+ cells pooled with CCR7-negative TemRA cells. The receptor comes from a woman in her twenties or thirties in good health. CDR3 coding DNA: TGTGCCAGCAGCTTGGTTCAGGGCCCATTGAACGAGCAGTACTTC. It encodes CASSLVQGPLNEQYF.